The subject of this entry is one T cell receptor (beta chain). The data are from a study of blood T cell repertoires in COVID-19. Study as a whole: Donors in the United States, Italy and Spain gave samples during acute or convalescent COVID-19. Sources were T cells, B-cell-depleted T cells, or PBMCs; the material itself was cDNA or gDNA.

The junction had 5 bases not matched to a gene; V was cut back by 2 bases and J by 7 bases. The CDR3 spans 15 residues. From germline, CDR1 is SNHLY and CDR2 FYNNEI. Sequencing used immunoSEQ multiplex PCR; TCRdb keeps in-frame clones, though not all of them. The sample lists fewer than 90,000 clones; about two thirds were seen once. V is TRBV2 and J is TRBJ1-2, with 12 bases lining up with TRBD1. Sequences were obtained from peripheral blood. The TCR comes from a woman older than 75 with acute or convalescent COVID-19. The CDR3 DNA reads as TGTGCCAGCAGTGAAAGGGACAGGGGGCAAGGTGGCTACACCTTC. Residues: CASSERDRGQGGYTF.